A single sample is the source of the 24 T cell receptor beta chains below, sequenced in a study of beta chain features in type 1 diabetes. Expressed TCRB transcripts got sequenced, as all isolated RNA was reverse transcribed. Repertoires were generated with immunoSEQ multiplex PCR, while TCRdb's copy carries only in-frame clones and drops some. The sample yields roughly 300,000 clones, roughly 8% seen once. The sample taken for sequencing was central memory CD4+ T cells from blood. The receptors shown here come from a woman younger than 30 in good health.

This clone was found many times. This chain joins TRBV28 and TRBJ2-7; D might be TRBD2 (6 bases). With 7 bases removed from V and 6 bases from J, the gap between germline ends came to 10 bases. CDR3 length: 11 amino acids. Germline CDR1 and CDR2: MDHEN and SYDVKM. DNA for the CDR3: TGTGCCAGCACCCGGGACTTCGAGCAGTACTTC. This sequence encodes CASTRDFEQYF.

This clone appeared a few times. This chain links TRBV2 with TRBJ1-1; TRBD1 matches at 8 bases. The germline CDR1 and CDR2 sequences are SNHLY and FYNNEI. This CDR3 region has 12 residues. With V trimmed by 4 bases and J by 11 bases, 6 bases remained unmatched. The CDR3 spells CASSVGQGEAFF. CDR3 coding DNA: TGTGCCAGCAGTGTAGGACAGGGAGAGGCTTTCTTT.

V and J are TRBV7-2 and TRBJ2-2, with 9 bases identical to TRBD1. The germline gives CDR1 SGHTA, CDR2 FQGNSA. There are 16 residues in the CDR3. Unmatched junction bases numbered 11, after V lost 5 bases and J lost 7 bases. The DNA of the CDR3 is TGTGCCAGCAGCCGTGGGACAGGGTTGGTTGGCGGGGAGCTGTTTTTT. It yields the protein CASSRGTGLVGGELFF.

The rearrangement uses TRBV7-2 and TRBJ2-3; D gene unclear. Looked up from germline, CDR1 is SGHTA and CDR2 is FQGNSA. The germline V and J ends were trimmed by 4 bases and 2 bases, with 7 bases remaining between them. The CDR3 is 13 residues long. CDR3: CASSSDLTDTQYF. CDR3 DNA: TGTGCCAGCAGCTCGGACCTCACAGATACGCAGTATTTT. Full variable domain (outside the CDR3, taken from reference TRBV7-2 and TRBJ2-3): GAGVSQSPSNKVTEKGKDVELRCDPISGHTALYWYRQSLGQGLEFLIYFQGNSAPDKSGLPSDRFSAERTGGSVSTLTIQRTQQEDSAVYLCASSSDLTDTQYFGPGTRLTVL.

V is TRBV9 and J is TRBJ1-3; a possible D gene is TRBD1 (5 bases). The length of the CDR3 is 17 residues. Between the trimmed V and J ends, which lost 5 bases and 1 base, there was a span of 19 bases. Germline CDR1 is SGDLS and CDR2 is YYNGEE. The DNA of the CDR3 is TGTGCCAGCAGAGTCAGCCCCGGGACTGAGTCTGGAAACACCATATATTTT. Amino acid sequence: CASRVSPGTESGNTIYF.

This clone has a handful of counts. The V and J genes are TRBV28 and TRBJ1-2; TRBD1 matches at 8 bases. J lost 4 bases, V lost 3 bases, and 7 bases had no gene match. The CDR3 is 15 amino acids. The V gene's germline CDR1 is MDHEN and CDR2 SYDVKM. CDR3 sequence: CASSLEGQGFYGYTF. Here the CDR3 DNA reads TGTGCCAGCAGTTTGGAAGGACAGGGATTCTATGGCTACACCTTC.

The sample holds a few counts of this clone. CDR3 nucleotide sequence: TGTGCCAGCACCGCCTGGCGGGAGCGGAATGAGCAGTTCTTC. Translation: CASTAWRERNEQFF. The rearrangement uses TRBV6-6 and TRBJ2-1; 7 nucleotides agree with TRBD2. The V and J ends lost 7 bases and 7 bases, in that order; junction bases with no gene match: 10. Germline V gene lookup returns CDR1 MNHNY and CDR2 SVGAGI (reference sequence). The length of the CDR3 is 14 residues.

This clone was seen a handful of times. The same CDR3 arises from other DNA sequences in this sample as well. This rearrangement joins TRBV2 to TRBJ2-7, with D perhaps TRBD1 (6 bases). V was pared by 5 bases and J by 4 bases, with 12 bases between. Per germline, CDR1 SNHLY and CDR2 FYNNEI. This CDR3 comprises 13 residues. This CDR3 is CASSSGQPYEQYF. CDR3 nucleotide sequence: TGTGCCAGCAGTTCAGGACAGCCATACGAGCAGTACTTC.

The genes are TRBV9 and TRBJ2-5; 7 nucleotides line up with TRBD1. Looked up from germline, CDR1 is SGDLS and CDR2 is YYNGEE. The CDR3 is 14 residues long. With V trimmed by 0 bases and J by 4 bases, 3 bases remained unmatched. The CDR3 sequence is CASSVAAGGETQYF. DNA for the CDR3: TGTGCCAGCAGCGTAGCGGCAGGGGGAGAGACCCAGTACTTC.

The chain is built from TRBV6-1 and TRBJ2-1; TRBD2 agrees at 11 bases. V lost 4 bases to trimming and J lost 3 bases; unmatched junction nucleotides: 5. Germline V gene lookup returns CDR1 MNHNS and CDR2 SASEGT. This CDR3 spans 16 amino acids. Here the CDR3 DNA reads TGTGCCAGCAGTGCTGGTACTAGCGGGAGCTACAATGAGCAGTTCTTC. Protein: CASSAGTSGSYNEQFF.

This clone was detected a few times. In nucleotides, the CDR3 is TGCGCCAGCAGCTTGGGCCAGGGGCTCTACAATGAGCAGTTCTTC. It codes for CASSLGQGLYNEQFF. This chain uses TRBV5-1 with TRBJ2-1, with a possible D match to TRBD1 (6 bases). Germline V gives CDR1 SGHRS, CDR2 YFSETQ. The CDR3 length is 15 residues. Trimming removed 0 bases at V and 3 bases at J, with 10 bases between.

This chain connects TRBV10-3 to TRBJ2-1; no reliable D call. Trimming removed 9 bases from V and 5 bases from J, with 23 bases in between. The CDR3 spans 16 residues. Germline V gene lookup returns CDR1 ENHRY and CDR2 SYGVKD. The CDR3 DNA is TGTGCCATGCGAAAACAGATCCGGAGAGTTAACAATGAGCAGTTCTTC. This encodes CAMRKQIRRVNNEQFF.

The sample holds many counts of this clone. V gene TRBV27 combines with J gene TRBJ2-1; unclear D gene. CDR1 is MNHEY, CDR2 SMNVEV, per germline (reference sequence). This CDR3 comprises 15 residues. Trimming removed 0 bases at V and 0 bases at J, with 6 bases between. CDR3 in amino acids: CASSLSLSSYNEQFF. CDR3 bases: TGTGCCAGCAGTTTATCATTGAGCTCCTACAATGAGCAGTTCTTC.

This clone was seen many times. The CDR3 DNA sequence: TGTGCCAGCAGCGTCCTAGCGGGAGCCTCAGATACGCAGTATTTT. This translates into CASSVLAGASDTQYF. The chain recombines TRBV7-9 with TRBJ2-3; 10 bases agree with TRBD2. This CDR3 has 15 amino acids. After removal of 5 bases from V and 4 bases from J, the junction contained 6 bases not matched to a gene. Germline values: CDR1 SEHNR, CDR2 FQNEAQ (reference sequence).

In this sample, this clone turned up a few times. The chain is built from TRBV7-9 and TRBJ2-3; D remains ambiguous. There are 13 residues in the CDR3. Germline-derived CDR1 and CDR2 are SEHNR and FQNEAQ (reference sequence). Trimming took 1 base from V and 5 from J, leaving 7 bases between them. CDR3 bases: TGTGCCAGCAGCTTAGATGTTTTAGATACGCAGTATTTT. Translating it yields CASSLDVLDTQYF.

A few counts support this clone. CDR3 nucleotide sequence: TGTGCCAGCAGCTTGGGGGCGTTGGAGACCCAGTACTTC. Translated: CASSLGALETQYF. V gene TRBV7-2 combines with J gene TRBJ2-5, with D perhaps TRBD1 (6 bases). The V and J ends lost 3 bases and 5 bases respectively, with 10 bases between them. CDR3 length equals 13 residues. CDR1 SGHTA and CDR2 FQGNSA come from the germline V gene.

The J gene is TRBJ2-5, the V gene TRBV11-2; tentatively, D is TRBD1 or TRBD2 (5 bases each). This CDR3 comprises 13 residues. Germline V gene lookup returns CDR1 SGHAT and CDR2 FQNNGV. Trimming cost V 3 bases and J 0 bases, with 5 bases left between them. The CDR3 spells CASSLGHQETQYF. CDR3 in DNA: TGTGCCAGCAGCTTGGGACACCAAGAGACCCAGTACTTC.

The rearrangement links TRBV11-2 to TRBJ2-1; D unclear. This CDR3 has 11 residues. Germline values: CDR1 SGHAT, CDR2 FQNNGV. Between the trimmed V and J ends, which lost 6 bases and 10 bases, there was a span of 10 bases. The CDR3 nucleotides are TGTGCCAGCAGTCCCCAAGTAGAGCAGTTCTTC. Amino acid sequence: CASSPQVEQFF.

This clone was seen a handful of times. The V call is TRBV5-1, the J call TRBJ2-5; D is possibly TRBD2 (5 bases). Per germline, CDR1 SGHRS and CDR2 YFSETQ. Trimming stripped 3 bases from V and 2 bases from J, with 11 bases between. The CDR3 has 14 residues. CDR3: CASSSTGNQETQYF. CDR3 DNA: TGCGCCAGCAGCTCCACGGGAAATCAAGAGACCCAGTACTTC.

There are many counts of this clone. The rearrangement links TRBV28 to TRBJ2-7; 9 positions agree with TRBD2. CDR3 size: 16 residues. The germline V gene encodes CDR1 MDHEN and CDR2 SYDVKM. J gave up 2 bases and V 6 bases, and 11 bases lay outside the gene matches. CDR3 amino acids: CASSRPGLAIAYEQYF. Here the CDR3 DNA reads TGTGCCAGCAGCCGCCCCGGACTAGCGATCGCCTACGAGCAGTACTTC.

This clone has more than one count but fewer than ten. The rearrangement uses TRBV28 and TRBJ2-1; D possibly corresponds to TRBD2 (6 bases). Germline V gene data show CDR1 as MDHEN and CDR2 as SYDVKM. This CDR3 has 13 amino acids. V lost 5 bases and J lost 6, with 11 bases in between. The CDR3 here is CASSPAGFNEQFF. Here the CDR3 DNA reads TGTGCCAGCAGTCCGGCGGGATTCAATGAGCAGTTCTTC. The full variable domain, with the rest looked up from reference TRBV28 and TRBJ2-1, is DVKVTQSSRYLVKRTGEKVFLECVQDMDHENMFWYRQDPGLGLRLIYFSYDVKMKEKGDIPEGYSVSREKKERFSLILESASTNQTSMYLCASSPAGFNEQFFGPGTRLTVL.

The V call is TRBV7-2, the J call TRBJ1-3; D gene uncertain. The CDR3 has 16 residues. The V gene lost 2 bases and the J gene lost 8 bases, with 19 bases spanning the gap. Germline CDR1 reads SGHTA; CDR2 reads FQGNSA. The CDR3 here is CASSLLATQNGDTIYF. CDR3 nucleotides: TGTGCCAGCAGCTTATTAGCGACCCAAAACGGGGACACCATATATTTT.

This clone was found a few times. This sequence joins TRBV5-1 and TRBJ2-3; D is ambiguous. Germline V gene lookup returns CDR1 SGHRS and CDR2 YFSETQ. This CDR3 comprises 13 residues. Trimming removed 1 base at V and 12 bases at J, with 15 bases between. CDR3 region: CASSLLSVPGQYF. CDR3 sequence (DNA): TGCGCCAGCAGCTTGTTGAGCGTCCCTGGACAGTATTTT.

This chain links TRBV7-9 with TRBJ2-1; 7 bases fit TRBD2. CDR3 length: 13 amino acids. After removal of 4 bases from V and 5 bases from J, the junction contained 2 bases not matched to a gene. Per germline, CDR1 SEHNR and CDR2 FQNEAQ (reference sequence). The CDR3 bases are TGTGCCAGCAGCTCCGGGACTAACAATGAGCAGTTCTTC. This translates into CASSSGTNNEQFF.